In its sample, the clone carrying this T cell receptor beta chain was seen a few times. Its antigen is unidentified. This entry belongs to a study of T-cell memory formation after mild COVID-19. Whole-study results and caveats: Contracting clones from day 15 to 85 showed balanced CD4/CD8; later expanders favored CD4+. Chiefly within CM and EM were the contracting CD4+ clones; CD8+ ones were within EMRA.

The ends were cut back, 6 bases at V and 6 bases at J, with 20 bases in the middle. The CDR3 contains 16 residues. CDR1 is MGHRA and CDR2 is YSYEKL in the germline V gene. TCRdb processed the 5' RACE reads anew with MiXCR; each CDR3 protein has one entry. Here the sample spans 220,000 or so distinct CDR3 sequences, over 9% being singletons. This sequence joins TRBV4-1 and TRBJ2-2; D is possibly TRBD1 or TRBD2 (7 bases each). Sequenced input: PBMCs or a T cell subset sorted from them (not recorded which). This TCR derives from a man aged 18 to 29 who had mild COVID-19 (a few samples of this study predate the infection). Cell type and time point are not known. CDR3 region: CASRNDPGGGPGELFF. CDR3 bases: TGCGCCAGCAGAAACGACCCAGGGGGGGGCCCCGGGGAGCTGTTTTTT.